The 13 T cell receptor beta chains below come from one sample, sequenced in a study of blood T cell repertoires in COVID-19. The repertoire was sequenced with immunoSEQ multiplex PCR; TCRdb's copy has only in-frame clones and lacks some. Of over 250,000 clones detected, 86% appear once; the ten largest clones hold around 13%. Sequenced material: peripheral blood. These receptors originate from a woman between 65 and 79 years old with COVID-19, enrolled during active disease.

The gene calls are TRBV11-2 and TRBJ1-1; the match to TRBD1 covers 8 bases. The junction had 17 bases not matched to a gene; V was cut back by 1 base and J by 7 bases. The CDR3 is made up of 18 amino acids. Per germline, CDR1 SGHAT and CDR2 FQNNGV. The DNA for the CDR3 is TGTGCCAGCAGCTTAGCAACTTCCCCCGACAGGGGCCGAGGTGAAGCTTTCTTT. It encodes CASSLATSPDRGRGEAFF.

In regard to this clone: This CDR3 is also generated by other DNA sequences in the sample. The CDR3 protein is CSGGQMNTEAFF. The CDR3 bases are TGCAGCGGTGGACAGATGAACACTGAAGCTTTCTTT. The J gene is TRBJ1-1, the V gene TRBV29-1; perhaps TRBD1 as D (6 bases). Per germline, CDR1 SQVTM and CDR2 ANQGSEA. Trimming cost V 7 bases and J 0 bases, with 9 bases left between them. CDR3 length: 12 residues. Full variable domain (missing parts from reference TRBV29-1 and TRBJ1-1): SAVISQKPSRDICQRGTSLTIQCQVDSQVTMMFWYRQQPGQSLTLIATANQGSEATYESGFVIDKFPISRPNLTFSTLTVSNMSPEDSSIYLCSGGQMNTEAFFGQGTRLTVV.

The rearrangement uses TRBV10-3 and TRBJ1-1, with TRBD1 matching over 7 bases. There are 17 residues in the CDR3. After removal of 3 bases from V and 1 base from J, the junction contained 11 bases not matched to a gene. Germline lookup yields CDR1 ENHRY and CDR2 SYGVKD. The CDR3 here is CAISENKPGQRNTEAFF. The CDR3, as DNA: TGTGCCATCAGTGAAAACAAACCGGGACAGAGGAACACTGAAGCTTTCTTT.

This sequence joins TRBV19 and TRBJ1-1; no clear D. The CDR3 covers 13 residues. V lost 7 bases and J 3 bases, leaving 12 bases between the germline ends. From germline, CDR1 is LNHDA and CDR2 SQIVND (reference sequence). The CDR3 sequence: CASTQDGDTEAFF. The CDR3 DNA sequence: TGTGCCAGTACTCAGGACGGGGACACTGAAGCTTTCTTT.

This chain links TRBV18 with TRBJ1-3; maybe TRBD1 (6 bases). Trimming took off 5 bases at V and 0 bases at J, with 14 bases between the two ends. This CDR3 comprises 16 residues. From germline, CDR1 is KGHSH and CDR2 LQKENI. CDR3 DNA: TGTGCCAGCTCATCCGGACAGATCTACTCTGGAAACACCATATATTTT. This translates into CASSSGQIYSGNTIYF. Supplemented by reference TRBV18 and TRBJ1-3, the full variable domain reads NAGVMQNPRHLVRRRGQEARLRCSPMKGHSHVYWYRQLPEEGLKFMVYLQKENIIDESGMPKERFSAEFPKEGPSILRIQQVVRGDSAAYFCASSSGQIYSGNTIYFGEGSWLTVV.

The genes are TRBV5-1 and TRBJ2-1, with D unresolved. From germline, CDR1 is SGHRS and CDR2 YFSETQ. Trimming took 1 base from V and 4 from J, leaving 6 bases between them. The CDR3 covers 13 residues. The CDR3 nucleotides read TGCGCCAGCAGCTTGATACAGTACAATGAGCAGTTCTTC. Translating gives CASSLIQYNEQFF. The complete variable domain, with remaining parts taken from reference TRBV5-1 and TRBJ2-1, reads KAGVTQTPRYLIKTRGQQVTLSCSPISGHRSVSWYQQTPGQGLQFLFEYFSETQRNKGNFPGRFSGRQFSNSRSEMNVSTLELGDSALYLCASSLIQYNEQFFGPGTRLTVL.

The chain has TRBV6-4 and TRBJ1-2; unclear D gene. CDR3 length: 14 residues. CDR1 and CDR2 from the germline V gene are MRHNA and SNTAGT. Trimming stripped 6 bases from V and 4 bases from J, with 15 bases between. CDR3 loop: CASRQRQLTYGYTF. CDR3 DNA: TGTGCCAGCAGACAACGTCAATTAACCTATGGCTACACCTTC.

The chain has TRBV6-2 or TRBV6-3 and TRBJ2-7; 8 positions match TRBD2. V was clipped by 6 bases and J by 2 bases; unmatched bases: 9. The germline CDR1 and CDR2 sequences are MNHEY and SVGEGT. The CDR3 spans 15 residues. The CDR3 is CASSSGGYNPYEQYF. The CDR3 nucleotides are TGTGCCAGCAGCTCGGGGGGGTACAACCCCTACGAGCAGTACTTC.

The rearrangement joins TRBV10-3 to TRBJ2-2, with D unclear. The CDR3 consists of 13 residues. CDR1 is ENHRY, CDR2 SYGVKD, per germline. The V gene lost 5 bases and the J gene lost 3 bases, with 7 bases spanning the gap. Written as DNA, the CDR3 is TGTGCCATCAGTCTTAGTGACACCGGGGAGCTGTTTTTT. It encodes CAISLSDTGELFF.

V is TRBV4-1 and J is TRBJ2-7; D gene unclear. The germline V gene encodes CDR1 MGHRA and CDR2 YSYEKL. There are 13 residues in the CDR3. V was shortened by 0 bases and J by 3 bases, with 6 bases between the two germline ends. The CDR3 is CASSQEGYYEQYF. The CDR3 DNA reads TGCGCCAGCAGCCAAGAGGGCTACTACGAGCAGTACTTC.

Only a few counts were recorded for this clone. The chain combines TRBV5-6 with TRBJ1-1, with D unclear. With 2 bases removed from V and 1 base from J, the gap between germline ends came to 6 bases. The germline CDR1 and CDR2 sequences are SGHDT and YYEEEE. The CDR3 has 13 amino acids. Written as DNA, the CDR3 is TGTGCCAGCAGCTTCAATCAGAACACTGAAGCTTTCTTT. It yields the protein CASSFNQNTEAFF. Variable domain in full (rest from reference TRBV5-6 and TRBJ1-1): DAGVTQSPTHLIKTRGQQVTLRCSPKSGHDTVSWYQQALGQGPQFIFQYYEEEERQRGNFPDRFSGHQFPNYSSELNVNALLLGDSALYLCASSFNQNTEAFFGQGTRLTVV.

The chain carries TRBV28 and TRBJ1-2, with TRBD1 matching 8 bases. Trimming at V came to 2 bases and at J to 3 bases, leaving 8 bases not matched to a gene. The CDR3 is 16 amino acids. Per germline, CDR1 MDHEN and CDR2 SYDVKM. The CDR3 DNA reads TGTGCCAGCAGTTTAGGAGGACAGGGTCGGGACTATGGCTACACCTTC. Translated: CASSLGGQGRDYGYTF.

J is TRBJ1-1 and V is TRBV29-1; TRBD1 matches 9 bases. Trimming cost V 7 bases and J 8 bases; bases outside gene matches: 11. Germline V gene sequence: CDR1 SQVTM, CDR2 ANQGSEA. The CDR3 contains 13 residues. The CDR3 spells CSARGTGNMEAFF. The CDR3 nucleotides are TGCAGCGCTCGTGGGACAGGGAACATGGAAGCTTTCTTT.